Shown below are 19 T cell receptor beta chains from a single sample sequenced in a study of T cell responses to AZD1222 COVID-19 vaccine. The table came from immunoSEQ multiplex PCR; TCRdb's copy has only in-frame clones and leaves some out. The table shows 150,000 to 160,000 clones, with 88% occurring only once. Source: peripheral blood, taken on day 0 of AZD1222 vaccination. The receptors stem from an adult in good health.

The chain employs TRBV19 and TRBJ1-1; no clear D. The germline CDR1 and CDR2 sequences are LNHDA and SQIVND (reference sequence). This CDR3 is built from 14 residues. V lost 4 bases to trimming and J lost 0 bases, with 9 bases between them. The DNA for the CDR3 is TGTGCCAGTAGTAGGGCAGCCCTGAACACTGAAGCTTTCTTT. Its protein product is CASSRAALNTEAFF.

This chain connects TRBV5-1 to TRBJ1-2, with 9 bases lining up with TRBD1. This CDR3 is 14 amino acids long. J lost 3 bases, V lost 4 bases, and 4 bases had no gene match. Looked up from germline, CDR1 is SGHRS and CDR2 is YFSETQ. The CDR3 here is CASSPGQGYYGYTF. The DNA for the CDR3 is TGCGCCAGCAGCCCGGGACAGGGCTACTATGGCTACACCTTC. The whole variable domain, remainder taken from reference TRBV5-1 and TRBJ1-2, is KAGVTQTPRYLIKTRGQQVTLSCSPISGHRSVSWYQQTPGQGLQFLFEYFSETQRNKGNFPGRFSGRQFSNSRSEMNVSTLELGDSALYLCASSPGQGYYGYTFGSGTRLTVV.

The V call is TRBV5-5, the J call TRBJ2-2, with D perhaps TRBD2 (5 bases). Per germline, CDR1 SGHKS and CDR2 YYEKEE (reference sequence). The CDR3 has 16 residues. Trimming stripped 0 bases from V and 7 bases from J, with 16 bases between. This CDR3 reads CASSLDSRAGIGELFF. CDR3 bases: TGTGCCAGCAGCTTGGACTCGAGGGCTGGTATCGGGGAGCTGTTTTTT.

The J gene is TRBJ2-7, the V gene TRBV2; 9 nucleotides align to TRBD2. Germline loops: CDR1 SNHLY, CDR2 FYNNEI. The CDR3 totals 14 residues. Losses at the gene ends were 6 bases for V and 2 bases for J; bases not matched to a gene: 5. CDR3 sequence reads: CASSVERGAYEQYF. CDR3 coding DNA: TGTGCCAGCAGCGTCGAGCGGGGGGCCTACGAGCAGTACTTC.

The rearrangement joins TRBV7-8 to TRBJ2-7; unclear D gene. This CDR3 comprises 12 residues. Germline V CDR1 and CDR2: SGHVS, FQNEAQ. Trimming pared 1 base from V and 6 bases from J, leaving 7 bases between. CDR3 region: CASSLVGFEQYF. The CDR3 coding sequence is TGTGCCAGCAGCTTAGTTGGCTTCGAGCAGTACTTC.

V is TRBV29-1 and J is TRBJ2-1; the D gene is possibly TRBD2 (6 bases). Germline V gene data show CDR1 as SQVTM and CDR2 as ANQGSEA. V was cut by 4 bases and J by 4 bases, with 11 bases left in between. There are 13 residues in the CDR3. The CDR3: CSVVGGTYNEQFF. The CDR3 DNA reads TGCAGCGTTGTGGGGGGAACGTACAATGAGCAGTTCTTC.

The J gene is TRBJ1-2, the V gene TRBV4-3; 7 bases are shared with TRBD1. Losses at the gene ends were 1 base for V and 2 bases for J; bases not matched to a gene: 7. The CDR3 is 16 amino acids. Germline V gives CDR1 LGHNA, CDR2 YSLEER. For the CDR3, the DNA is TGCGCCAGCAGCCAAGTCCCGGGACAGACAAACTATGGCTACACCTTC. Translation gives CASSQVPGQTNYGYTF.

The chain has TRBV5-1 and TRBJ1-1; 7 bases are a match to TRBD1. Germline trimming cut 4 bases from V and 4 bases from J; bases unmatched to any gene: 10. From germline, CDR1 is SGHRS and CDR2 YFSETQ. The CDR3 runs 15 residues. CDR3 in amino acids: CASSQRQGIGTEAFF. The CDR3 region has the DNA TGCGCCAGCAGCCAACGACAGGGTATCGGCACTGAAGCTTTCTTT.

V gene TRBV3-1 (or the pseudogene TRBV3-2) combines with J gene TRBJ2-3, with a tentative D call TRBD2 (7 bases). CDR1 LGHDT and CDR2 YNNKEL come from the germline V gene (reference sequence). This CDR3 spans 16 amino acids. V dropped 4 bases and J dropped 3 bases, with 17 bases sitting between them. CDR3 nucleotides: TGTGCCAGCAGCCCCCGAGGGGGGGCCATAACAGATACGCAGTATTTT. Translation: CASSPRGGAITDTQYF.

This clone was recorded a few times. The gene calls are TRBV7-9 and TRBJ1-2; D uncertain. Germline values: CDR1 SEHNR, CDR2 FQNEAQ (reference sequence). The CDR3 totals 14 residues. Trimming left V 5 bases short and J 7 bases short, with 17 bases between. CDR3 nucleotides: TGTGCCAGCAGCCCCGGCGGATGGGGAGTTGGCTACACCTTC. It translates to CASSPGGWGVGYTF.

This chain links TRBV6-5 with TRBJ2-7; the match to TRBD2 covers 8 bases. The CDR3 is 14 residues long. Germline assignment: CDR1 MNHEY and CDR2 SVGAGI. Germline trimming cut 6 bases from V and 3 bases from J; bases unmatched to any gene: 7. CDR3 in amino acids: CASSQAGDLYEQYF. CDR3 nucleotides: TGTGCCAGCAGCCAAGCGGGGGACCTCTACGAGCAGTACTTC.

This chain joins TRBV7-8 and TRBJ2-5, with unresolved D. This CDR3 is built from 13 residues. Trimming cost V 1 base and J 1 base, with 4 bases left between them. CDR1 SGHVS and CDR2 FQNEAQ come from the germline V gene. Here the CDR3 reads CASSLVTQETQYF. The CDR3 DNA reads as TGTGCCAGCAGCTTAGTGACCCAAGAGACCCAGTACTTC.

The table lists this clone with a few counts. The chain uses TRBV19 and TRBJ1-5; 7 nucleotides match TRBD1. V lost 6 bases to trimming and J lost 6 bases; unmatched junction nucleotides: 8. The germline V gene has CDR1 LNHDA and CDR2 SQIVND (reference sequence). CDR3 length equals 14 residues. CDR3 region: CASSLGGGSQPQHF. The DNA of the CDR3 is TGTGCCAGTAGCCTTGGAGGGGGCAGTCAGCCCCAGCATTTT.

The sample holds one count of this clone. CDR3 nucleotides: TGTGCCAGCAGCCTAGAGATGGGGCCCCAGCATTTT. It encodes CASSLEMGPQHF. The chain employs TRBV7-2 and TRBJ1-5, with D unresolved. V lost 5 bases and J lost 9, with 11 bases in between. Germline V gives CDR1 SGHTA, CDR2 FQGNSA. The CDR3 loop spans 12 amino acids.

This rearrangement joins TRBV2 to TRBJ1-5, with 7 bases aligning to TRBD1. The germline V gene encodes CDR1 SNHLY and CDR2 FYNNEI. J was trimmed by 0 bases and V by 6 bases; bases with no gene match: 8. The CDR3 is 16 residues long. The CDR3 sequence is CASRGRQGSSNQPQHF. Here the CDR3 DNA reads TGTGCCAGCAGGGGCAGACAGGGAAGTAGCAATCAGCCCCAGCATTTT.

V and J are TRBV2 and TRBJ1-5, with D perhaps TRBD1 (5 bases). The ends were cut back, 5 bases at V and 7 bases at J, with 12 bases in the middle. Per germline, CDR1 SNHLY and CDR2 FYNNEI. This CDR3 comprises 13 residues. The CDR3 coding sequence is TGTGCCAGCAGTCCCAGGGACCGGCAGCCCCAGCATTTT. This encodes CASSPRDRQPQHF.

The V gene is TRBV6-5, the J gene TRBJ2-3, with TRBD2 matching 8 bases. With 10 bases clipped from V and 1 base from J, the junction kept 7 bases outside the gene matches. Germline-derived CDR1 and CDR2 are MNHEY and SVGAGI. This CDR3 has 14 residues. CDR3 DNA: TGTGCCATCGGGCGGGGGGCAGGCACAGATACGCAGTATTTT. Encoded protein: CAIGRGAGTDTQYF.

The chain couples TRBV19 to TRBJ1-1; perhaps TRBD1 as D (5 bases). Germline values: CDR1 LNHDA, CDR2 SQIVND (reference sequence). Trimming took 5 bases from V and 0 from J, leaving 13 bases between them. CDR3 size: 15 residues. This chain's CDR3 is CASSPAGGMNTEAFF. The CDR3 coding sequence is TGTGCCAGTAGTCCTGCCGGGGGGATGAACACTGAAGCTTTCTTT.

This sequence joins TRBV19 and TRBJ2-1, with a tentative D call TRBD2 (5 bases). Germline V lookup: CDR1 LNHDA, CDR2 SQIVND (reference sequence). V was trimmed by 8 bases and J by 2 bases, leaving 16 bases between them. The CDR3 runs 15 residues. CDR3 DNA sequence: TGTGCCAGTCAATCGGGGATTGGGACCTACAATGAGCAGTTCTTC. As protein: CASQSGIGTYNEQFF.